These 28 T cell receptor beta chains were sequenced from one sample in a study of blood T cells in healthy people across ages (dated by TCRdb to the mid-2010s). Library method: 5' RACE. Sequencing used an Illumina HiSeq 2500. A second PCR of about 6 to 11 cycles was performed with a sample-barcoded 5' primer and a J-beta primer mix. The public reads were quality trimmed at Q25 with fastp and then assembled into clones with MiXCR by TCRdb, keeping productive beta chains. CDR3 protein duplicates are merged, each entry listing the most common genes and DNA. The sample table contains about a million distinct CDR3 sequences; only one count was recorded for approximately 49% of them. The ten largest clones capture about an eighth of the sample. Sequencing input: blood. Receptors originate from a man aged 25-45 years in good health.

A single count supports this clonotype. This rearrangement joins TRBV7-2 to TRBJ1-1; TRBD1 aligns across 12 bases. Germline trimming cut 6 bases from V and 7 bases from J; bases unmatched to any gene: 15. This CDR3 has 17 residues. Germline V gives CDR1 SGHTA, CDR2 FQGNSA. The CDR3 spells CASSTLGTGGIFVEAFF. Written as DNA, the CDR3 is TGTGCCAGCAGTACGCTGGGGACAGGGGGCATCTTTGTTGAAGCTTTCTTT.

The gene calls are TRBV29-1 and TRBJ1-2, with 8 bases matching TRBD1. Germline trimming cut 4 bases from V and 6 bases from J; bases unmatched to any gene: 7. The CDR3 runs to 13 residues. CDR1 is SQVTM, CDR2 ANQGSEA, per germline. In DNA, the CDR3 is TGCAGCGTTGGTGACAGGGGATGGGATGGCTACACCTTC. Translation: CSVGDRGWDGYTF.

The J gene is TRBJ2-1, the V gene TRBV4-3; the match to TRBD2 covers 9 bases. With 5 bases clipped from V and 9 bases from J, the junction kept 8 bases outside the gene matches. CDR3 length: 14 amino acids. Germline V gene lookup returns CDR1 LGHNA and CDR2 YSLEER. The CDR3 DNA reads as TGCGCCAGCAGCGTTAGCGGGGGAGGGAGTGAGCAGTTCTTC. Translated: CASSVSGGGSEQFF.

The chain uses TRBV4-1 and TRBJ2-5; TRBD1 agrees at 8 bases. CDR1 and CDR2 from the germline V gene are MGHRA and YSYEKL. The CDR3 contains 15 residues. Losses at the gene ends were 2 bases for V and 5 bases for J; bases not matched to a gene: 7. CDR3 residues: CASSQPGQGRETQYF. The CDR3 region has the DNA TGCGCCAGCAGCCAACCTGGACAGGGCCGGGAGACCCAGTACTTC.

This clonotype has at least ten counts. The CDR3 spells CARTIDRLCRANVLTF. In nucleotides, the CDR3 is TGTGCCAGGACCATAGACAGGCTTTGTCGGGCCAACGTCCTGACTTTC. J is TRBJ2-6 and V is TRBV9; tentative D call: TRBD1 (6 bases). CDR1 is SGDLS and CDR2 is YYNGEE in the germline V gene. The CDR3 is 16 residues long. The V end was cut by 8 bases, the J end by 5 bases, with 20 bases between. The variable domain in full, completed from reference TRBV9 and TRBJ2-6, reads DSGVTQTPKHLITATGQRVTLRCSPRSGDLSVYWYQQSLDQGLQFLIQYYNGEERAKGNILERFSAQQFPDLHSELNLSSLELGDSALYFCARTIDRLCRANVLTFGAGSRLTVL.

About this clonotype: A much larger clonotype is one base distant, so this may be a read error. The genes are TRBV12-3 or TRBV12-4 and TRBJ1-2; possibly TRBD1 for D (5 bases). This CDR3 spans 14 amino acids. V was clipped by 5 bases and J by 1 base, with 11 bases between them. CDR3 residues: CASSRAGNNYGYTF. In DNA form, the CDR3 reads TGTGCCAGCAGTCGGGCAGGGAATAACTATGGCTACACCTTC.

V is TRBV12-3 or TRBV12-4 and J is TRBJ2-5; TRBD2 might be the D (6 bases). The CDR3 contains 15 residues. The V end lost 4 bases, the J end lost 2 bases, and 14 bases lay between the germline ends. DNA for the CDR3: TGTGCCAGCAGTTCCGCGGGGTGGCGACAAGAGACCCAGTACTTC. Translation: CASSSAGWRQETQYF.

The rearrangement uses TRBV9 and TRBJ2-2, with TRBD1 matching over 10 bases. Germline assignment: CDR1 SGDLS and CDR2 YYNGEE. Losses at the gene ends were 2 bases for V and 8 bases for J; bases not matched to a gene: 15. The CDR3 has 18 residues. Here the CDR3 DNA reads TGTGCCAGCAGCGTTGCGACAGGGGGCCCCTTGCGGGTTGGGGAGCTGTTTTTT. Protein sequence: CASSVATGGPLRVGELFF.

The V call is TRBV12-3 or TRBV12-4, the J call TRBJ1-1; 7 bases match TRBD1. There are 14 residues in the CDR3. V trimming: 3 bases; J trimming: 10 bases; junction bases outside the gene matches: 11. The CDR3 loop is CASSFETGIVGAFF. The DNA of the CDR3 is TGTGCCAGCAGTTTCGAGACAGGGATAGTCGGAGCTTTCTTT.

Points on this clonotype: This may come from a read error, since a much larger clone is one base off. This chain links TRBV12-3 or TRBV12-4 with TRBJ2-1; the match to TRBD1 covers 8 bases. V lost 6 bases to trimming and J lost 10 bases; unmatched junction nucleotides: 11. This CDR3 is built from 14 residues. CDR3 coding DNA: TGTGCCAGCAGCCCTCCCGGGACAGGTTACGAGCAGTTCTTC. It encodes CASSPPGTGYEQFF.

The chain uses TRBV7-9 and TRBJ1-4; D gene unclear. CDR1 and CDR2 from the germline V gene are SEHNR and FQNEAQ (reference sequence). The V and J ends lost 1 base and 7 bases respectively, with 7 bases between them. This CDR3 contains 13 residues. The CDR3 region has the DNA TGTGCCAGCAGCTTAGAGATTTCTGAAAAACTGTTTTTT. This translates into CASSLEISEKLFF.

In this sample, this clonotype turned up a few times. The rearrangement links TRBV5-1 to TRBJ2-3; no definite D call. The length of the CDR3 is 16 residues. In germline, CDR1 is SGHRS, CDR2 YFSETQ. With 2 bases removed from V and 0 bases from J, the gap between germline ends came to 13 bases. CDR3 coding DNA: TGCGCCAGCAGCTTCTCGCGCACGACTAGCACAGATACGCAGTATTTT. It translates to CASSFSRTTSTDTQYF.

This clonotype was detected a few times. The J gene is TRBJ2-7, the V gene TRBV12-3 or TRBV12-4; TRBD1 agrees at 8 bases. The CDR3 spans 14 residues. V gave up 3 bases and J gave up 7 bases; unmatched junction bases: 8. CDR3 residues: CASSLGTGLGEQYF. In nucleotides, the CDR3 is TGTGCCAGCAGTTTGGGGACAGGCTTAGGTGAGCAGTACTTC.

Only one count was recorded for this clonotype. V usage is TRBV24-1 and J usage is TRBJ2-5; D remains unclear. The tail of the sequence fits TRBJ2-1 better, so the J call may be wrong. Germline values: CDR1 KGHDR, CDR2 SFDVKD. There are 16 residues in the CDR3. CDR3 DNA: TGTGCCACCAGTGATCCTTCGGTCCCCTCCCAAGAGACCCAGTTCTTC. Protein product: CATSDPSVPSQETQFF.

CDR3 sequence: CASSYQVDSELNYGYTF. The CDR3 DNA sequence: TGTGCCAGCAGTTACCAGGTGGATAGCGAGCTTAACTATGGCTACACCTTC. The chain is built from TRBV6-6 and TRBJ1-2; no clear D gene. Trimming took off 2 bases at V and 1 base at J, with 17 bases between the two ends. The CDR3 has 17 residues. Per the germline V gene, CDR1 is MNHNY and CDR2 is SVGAGI (reference sequence).

This clonotype was seen ten or more times. This chain joins TRBV20-1 and TRBJ2-5; 11 bases match TRBD1. CDR3 length equals 14 residues. V gave up 6 bases and J gave up 5 bases; unmatched junction bases: 8. Germline CDR1 is DFQATT and CDR2 is SNEGSKA (reference sequence). The CDR3 DNA reads TGCAGTGCATCGGACAGGGGGCGATCGGAGACCCAGTACTTC. This translates into CSASDRGRSETQYF.

The rearrangement links TRBV4-1 to TRBJ2-1; D perhaps matches TRBD2 (6 bases). The CDR3 covers 16 residues. V gave up 4 bases and J gave up 6 bases, with 19 bases separating them. Germline CDR1 MGHRA, CDR2 YSYEKL. The CDR3 reads CASSLGGTSSVNEQFF. The CDR3 DNA reads TGCGCCAGCAGCCTAGGAGGGACGAGTAGTGTCAATGAGCAGTTCTTC.

This clonotype has only a few counts. This clone may be a read error of a much larger clone one base away. This chain connects TRBV5-1 to TRBJ2-1; D unresolved. The V gene's germline CDR1 is SGHRS and CDR2 YFSETQ. With 0 bases removed from V and 8 bases from J, the gap between germline ends came to 3 bases. The CDR3 contains 11 residues. DNA of the CDR3: TGCGCCAGCAGCTTGGACGATGAGCAGTTCTTC. Protein: CASSLDDEQFF.

For the CDR3, the DNA is TGTGCCAGCAGTTACGCCGGAGGGGCCTACTACGAGCAGTACTTC. Its protein product is CASSYAGGAYYEQYF. The chain couples TRBV6-2 or TRBV6-3 to TRBJ2-7, with a weak D call TRBD2 (6 bases). Germline assignment: CDR1 MNHEY and CDR2 SVGEGT. The CDR3 has 15 residues. Trimming stripped 2 bases from V and 3 bases from J, with 14 bases between.

This clonotype came up a few times. The chain combines TRBV6-5 with TRBJ2-1; TRBD2 is a possible D gene (7 bases). Germline loops: CDR1 MNHEY, CDR2 SVGAGI. V was trimmed by 2 bases and J by 9 bases, leaving 14 bases between them. CDR3 length: 14 amino acids. The CDR3 sequence: CASSYTQGRAEQFF. Here the CDR3 DNA reads TGTGCCAGCAGTTACACGCAGGGGAGGGCTGAGCAGTTCTTC.

This chain connects TRBV7-3 to TRBJ2-1; D not resolved. The ends were cut back, 8 bases at V and 5 bases at J, with 13 bases in the middle. Germline V lookup: CDR1 SGHTA, CDR2 FQGTGA. The CDR3 runs to 13 residues. CDR3 loop: CASGVGGDNEQFF. The CDR3 bases are TGTGCCAGCGGGGTTGGTGGTGACAATGAGCAGTTCTTC. Filled out from reference TRBV7-3 and TRBJ2-1, the complete variable domain reads GAGVSQTPSNKVTEKGKYVELRCDPISGHTALYWYRQSLGQGPEFLIYFQGTGAADDSGLPNDRFFAVRPEGSVSTLKIQRTERGDSAVYLCASGVGGDNEQFFGPGTRLTVL.

This clonotype was detected a few times. The V call is TRBV11-2, the J call TRBJ2-1, with D possibly called TRBD1 or TRBD2 (6 bases each). V lost 5 bases, J lost 5 bases, and 16 bases lay in between. The germline V gene has CDR1 SGHAT and CDR2 FQNNGV. The CDR3 is 15 amino acids. DNA of the CDR3: TGTGCCAGCAGCCGAGTAGGGGGGCTGGACAATGAGCAGTTCTTC. This encodes CASSRVGGLDNEQFF.

The chain couples TRBV25-1 to TRBJ1-4; weak D call: TRBD1 (6 bases). The germline V gene has CDR1 MGHDK and CDR2 SYGVNS. The CDR3 has 15 amino acids. Trimming removed 4 bases from V and 5 bases from J, with 14 bases in between. DNA for the CDR3: TGTGCCAGCAGTGCAACGGACAGACTAAATGAAAAACTGTTTTTT. Protein product: CASSATDRLNEKLFF. The full variable domain, its missing parts supplied by reference TRBV25-1 and TRBJ1-4, is EADIYQTPRYLVIGTGKKITLECSQTMGHDKMYWYQQDPGMELHLIHYSYGVNSTEKGDLSSESTVSRIRTEHFPLTLESARPSHTSQYLCASSATDRLNEKLFFGSGTQLSVL.

CDR3 in amino acids: CSPSKGTEAFF. In DNA, the CDR3 is TGCAGCCCATCCAAGGGGACTGAAGCTTTCTTT. This chain joins TRBV29-1 and TRBJ1-1; maybe TRBD1 (5 bases). The CDR3 runs 11 residues. Trimming removed 8 bases at V and 5 bases at J, with 12 bases between. Germline loops: CDR1 SQVTM, CDR2 ANQGSEA.

The chain uses TRBV29-1 and TRBJ2-3; possible D gene TRBD1, 7 bases. The germline V gene encodes CDR1 SQVTM and CDR2 ANQGSEA. The germline V and J ends were trimmed by 0 bases and 2 bases, with 18 bases remaining between them. CDR3 length: 17 amino acids. CDR3 loop: CSVEDPVEGASTDTQYF. The CDR3 nucleotides read TGCAGCGTTGAAGATCCGGTGGAGGGGGCGTCCACAGATACGCAGTATTTT.

The chain employs TRBV5-1 and TRBJ2-3; the match to TRBD2 covers 13 bases. After removal of 4 bases from V and 1 base from J, the junction contained 9 bases not matched to a gene. The CDR3 covers 18 residues. The germline gives CDR1 SGHRS, CDR2 YFSETQ. As DNA, the CDR3 is TGCGCCAGCAGCCTGGACTTCGGGACTAGCGGGGGCACAGATACGCAGTATTTT. Its translation: CASSLDFGTSGGTDTQYF.

This clonotype was seen only once. A read error may account for a junction end that differs from germline. The chain carries TRBV7-2 and TRBJ1-6; D uncertain. The CDR3 sequence is 12 residues long. Per the germline V gene, CDR1 is SGHTA and CDR2 is FQGNSA. CDR3 in DNA: TGCGCCAGCAGCTTTCCCCAAAGACCCCCCTACTTT. This gives the protein CASSFPQRPPYF.

The chain recombines TRBV5-1 with TRBJ2-3; tentatively, D is TRBD2 (7 bases). Germline assignment: CDR1 SGHRS and CDR2 YFSETQ. There are 16 residues in the CDR3. Trimming shortened V by 0 bases and J by 3 bases, and 14 bases separated the two germline ends. The CDR3 is CASSLVVRGGTDTQYF. DNA for the CDR3: TGCGCCAGCAGCTTGGTCGTCAGGGGAGGGACAGATACGCAGTATTTT.